This TCR beta chain was sequenced for a study of CD8 T cells in Susac syndrome. TCR beta sequences were obtained from blood CD8+ and CD4+ T cells. Healthy donors constituted the control group, matched for age and sex. The CD8+ and CD4+ T cells were isolated magnetically using a negative isolation approach, whereas the TEMRA cells were enriched by FACS. Reverse transcription of roughly 0.5 to 1 ug RNA was carried out with random hexamers. Amplification of the TCR beta CDR3 was carried out by immunoSEQ multiplex PCR, which spanned a total of 54 Vbeta and 13 Jbeta segments. Each CDR3 protein is one row after TCRdb ran MiXCR on the immunoSEQ multiplex PCR reads. The sample contains approximately 120,000 distinct CDR3 sequences, 85% to 95% of which appear only once. The V gene's germline CDR1 is MNHEY and CDR2 SMNVEV (reference sequence). The CDR3 is 15 residues long. V dropped 6 bases and J dropped 5 bases, with 16 bases sitting between them.

This clonotype was sampled from a human donor in good health. J is TRBJ2-2 and V is TRBV27; D is possibly TRBD1 (6 bases). The sample comprised CD8+ T cells from PBMCs. CDR3 nucleotide sequence: TGTGCCAGCAGAGTCACGGCAGGGACAACCGGGGAGCTGTTTTTT. This encodes CASRVTAGTTGELFF.